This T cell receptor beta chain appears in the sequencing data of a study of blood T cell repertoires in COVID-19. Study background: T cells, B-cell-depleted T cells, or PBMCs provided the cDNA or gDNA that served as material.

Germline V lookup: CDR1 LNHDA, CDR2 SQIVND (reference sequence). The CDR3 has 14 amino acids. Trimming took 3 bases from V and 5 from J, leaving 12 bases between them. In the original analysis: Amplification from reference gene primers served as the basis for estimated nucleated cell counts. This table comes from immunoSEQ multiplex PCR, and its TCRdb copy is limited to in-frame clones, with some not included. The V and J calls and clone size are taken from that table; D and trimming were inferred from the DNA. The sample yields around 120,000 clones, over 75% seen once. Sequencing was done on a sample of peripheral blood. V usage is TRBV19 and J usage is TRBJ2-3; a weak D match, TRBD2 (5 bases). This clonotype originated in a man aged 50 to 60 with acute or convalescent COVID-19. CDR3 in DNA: TGTGCCAGTAGTATGGCTGCCCGGGGAGATACGCAGTATTTT. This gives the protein CASSMAARGDTQYF. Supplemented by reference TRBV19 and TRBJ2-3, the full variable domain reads DGGITQSPKYLFRKEGQNVTLSCEQNLNHDAMYWYRQDPGQGLRLIYYSQIVNDFQKGDIAEGYSVSREKKESFPLTVTSAQKNPTAFYLCASSMAARGDTQYFGPGTRLTVL.